This T cell receptor beta chain came from a study of T cell repertoires in cytomegalovirus infection (dated by TCRdb to between 2018 and 2021). In the study overall: Peptide stimulations targeted recently identified HLA-C-restricted CMV epitopes, whose presentation resists viral immunomodulation, together with well-studied HLA-B-restricted epitopes. Because public TCR beta signatures pointed to carriage of CMV infection together with the matching HLA type, the HLA type of each donor mattered for the analysis. The paper's findings and limits, for the study overall: In the ex vivo response, HLA-C-restricted CMV-specific TCR beta clonotypes were dominant, and in two of eight donors the single most frequent clonotype came from this HLA-C-restricted group. Cumulative frequency of public TCR beta family members discriminated carriers of CMV infection plus the relevant HLA type in this cohort and an independent 352-donor cohort.

The sample holds a few counts of this clonotype. Its binding antigen is unknown. Per-base qualities were not stored, and no clone one base away is much larger. Inclusive of the bounding cysteine and phenylalanine, the CDR3 is 13 residues long. Just CDR3 DNA is preserved here, 39 bases in frame from base 1. CDR1 and CDR2, per the germline V gene (reference sequence), are MNHEY and SMNVEV. The germline ends are 16 bases apart after V is trimmed by 7 bases and J by 12 bases. Sequenced using an Illumina HiSeq 1500. TCRdb reprocessed the public reads (quality trimming at Q25 with fastp, clone calling with MiXCR) and kept in-frame beta chains. Every distinct CDR3 protein forms one entry, paired with its most common genes and DNA. This sample holds about 830,000 distinct CDR3 sequences; about 30% were observed only once. The top ten hold around 12% of the sample. The sample's treatment or condition label, decoded: in vitro stimulation with specific CMV peptide epitopes to enrich CMV-specific T cells.

The receptor comes from a human donor in good health (CMV status not recorded). Some clones in this sample may be carry-over from other donors' samples. The sample in question was cultured CD8+ T cells from PBMCs, obtained from culture after CMV antigen stimulation. The chain couples TRBV27 to TRBJ1-6; no D gene can be assigned with confidence. Read as DNA, the sequence is TGTGCCAGCAATGGGAGCGAAGAGGTACCCCTCCACTTT. Its amino acids are CASNGSEEVPLHF.